These 6 T cell receptor beta chains share one sample of origin, sequenced in a study of shared clonotypes between healthy human individuals. Profiling relied on immunoSEQ multiplex PCR, and the TCRdb table lists in-frame clones only, not all of them. The sample shows about 2.2 million clones, roughly 95% of them seen only once. It was CD45RO-negative cells, positively selected for CCR7, that made up naive CD8 cells, with terminally differentiated effector memory CD45RA+ cells excluded. The sample taken for sequencing was naive CD8+ T cells from PBMCs. The receptors here all came from a young man in good health. Some clones in this sample may be carry-over from other donors' samples.

CDR3 DNA sequence: TGTGCCAGCAGCCAACAGGGTGAGATGTACACTGAAGCTTTCTTT. Translating it yields CASSQQGEMYTEAFF. The chain carries TRBV13 and TRBJ1-1; D possibly corresponds to TRBD1 (6 bases). The CDR3 contains 15 residues. V shed 5 bases and J shed 3 bases, with 16 bases lying between them. Germline V lookup: CDR1 PRHDT, CDR2 FYEKMQ (reference sequence).

The chain has TRBV7-6 and TRBJ2-3; D is ambiguous. Germline V gives CDR1 SGHVS, CDR2 FNYEAQ. Trimming took 5 bases from V and 0 from J, leaving 12 bases between them. There are 15 residues in the CDR3. In DNA form, the CDR3 reads TGTGCCAGCAGCGACTCTACCACTAGCACAGATACGCAGTATTTT. Protein: CASSDSTTSTDTQYF.

This chain links TRBV29-1 with TRBJ2-1; no firm D call. Germline CDR1 and CDR2: SQVTM and ANQGSEA. V was pared by 7 bases and J by 6 bases, with 16 bases between. The CDR3 has 13 residues. Written as DNA, the CDR3 is TGCAGCGCTTCCCCGGACGGATTCAATGAGCAGTTCTTC. This encodes CSASPDGFNEQFF.

For this clone: The same CDR3 can be traced to other DNA sequences in this sample. The genes are TRBV30 and TRBJ1-2; D is perhaps TRBD1 (6 bases). Germline loops: CDR1 GTSNPN, CDR2 SVGIG (reference sequence). Trimming stripped 1 base from V and 7 bases from J, with 7 bases between. The CDR3 totals 11 residues. CDR3 DNA: TGTGCCTGGAGTGGGGGGCTTGGCTACACCTTC. It yields the protein CAWSGGLGYTF.

The V gene is TRBV28, the J gene TRBJ1-2; perhaps TRBD1 as D (6 bases). The germline gives CDR1 MDHEN, CDR2 SYDVKM. The CDR3 runs to 18 residues. Trimming removed 6 bases at V and 0 bases at J, with 23 bases between. The CDR3 region is CASSRSSGHSSANYGYTF. The CDR3 coding sequence is TGTGCCAGCAGCCGCTCTTCGGGACATAGTTCCGCTAACTATGGCTACACCTTC.

The chain recombines TRBV14 with TRBJ2-1; 11 bases agree with TRBD2. The length of the CDR3 is 18 residues. Per germline, CDR1 SGHDN and CDR2 FVKESK. Trimming cost V 3 bases and J 5 bases; bases outside gene matches: 12. This chain's CDR3 is CASSQTRWGLAVDNEQFF. The CDR3 DNA is TGTGCCAGCAGCCAGACTCGGTGGGGACTAGCGGTCGACAATGAGCAGTTCTTC.